The 19 T cell receptor beta chains given below trace back to one sample, sequenced in a study of blood T cell repertoires in COVID-19. Profiled with immunoSEQ multiplex PCR; TCRdb holds only in-frame clones, not every one. The sample has around 74,000 clones, approximately 88% seen once; the top ten hold approximately 8%. The sequencing sample was made of peripheral blood. The receptors come from a man aged 25 to 45 with acute or convalescent COVID-19.

The rearrangement joins TRBV13 to TRBJ1-3, with D hard to call. V was clipped by 10 bases and J by 2 bases, with 9 bases between them. Germline V gene sequence: CDR1 PRHDT, CDR2 FYEKMQ (reference sequence). The CDR3 is 12 amino acids. CDR3 nucleotide sequence: TGTGCCACCCAGGCACCTGGAAACACCATATATTTT. It encodes CATQAPGNTIYF.

The genes are TRBV9 and TRBJ2-2, with TRBD2 identical over 8 bases. The CDR3 extends over 16 amino acids. V lost 0 bases and J lost 3; bases outside the gene matches: 4. Germline loops: CDR1 SGDLS, CDR2 YYNGEE. In DNA, the CDR3 is TGTGCCAGCAGCGTAGGCACTAGCGGCTACACCGGGGAGCTGTTTTTT. Its translation is CASSVGTSGYTGELFF.

This rearrangement joins TRBV20-1 to TRBJ2-1, with 8 bases identical to TRBD2. CDR1 is DFQATT, CDR2 SNEGSKA, per germline (reference sequence). J was trimmed by 8 bases and V by 6 bases; bases with no gene match: 3. The CDR3 covers 11 residues. DNA of the CDR3: TGCAGTGCGCGGGAGGCGTATGAGCAGTTCTTC. This codes for CSAREAYEQFF.

The chain joins TRBV3-1 (or the pseudogene TRBV3-2) to TRBJ1-2; 9 bases are a match to TRBD1. From germline, CDR1 is LGHDT and CDR2 YNNKEL (reference sequence). The CDR3 totals 14 residues. V was clipped by 4 bases and J by 7 bases; unmatched bases: 7. The DNA of the CDR3 is TGTGCCAGCAGCCCCGGGACAGGGTATGTTGGCTACACCTTC. Translating gives CASSPGTGYVGYTF.

The chain is built from TRBV19 and TRBJ2-7, with a weak D call TRBD2 (6 bases). The V gene lost 1 base and the J gene lost 5 bases, with 12 bases spanning the gap. This CDR3 contains 14 residues. Germline V gene lookup returns CDR1 LNHDA and CDR2 SQIVND (reference sequence). CDR3 in amino acids: CASSIVGRDNEQYF. CDR3 in DNA: TGTGCCAGTAGTATAGTAGGGCGGGATAACGAGCAGTACTTC.

V usage is TRBV9 and J usage is TRBJ1-2; possibly TRBD1 for D (5 bases). V lost 0 bases to trimming and J lost 8 bases, with 8 bases between them. The V gene's germline CDR1 is SGDLS and CDR2 YYNGEE. This CDR3 is 12 amino acids long. CDR3 sequence (DNA): TGTGCCAGCAGCGTAGTAAGGGGCGGCTACACCTTC. Its translation is CASSVVRGGYTF.

The chain employs TRBV19 and TRBJ1-6; D unresolved. CDR3 size: 15 residues. In germline, CDR1 is LNHDA, CDR2 SQIVND (reference sequence). Trimming pared 1 base from V and 10 bases from J, leaving 14 bases between. The CDR3 bases are TGTGCCAGTAGTATAGTGAGTGGCGGTCGCTCACCCCTCCACTTT. Translated: CASSIVSGGRSPLHF.

The rearrangement joins TRBV11-2 to TRBJ2-3; 10 nucleotides match TRBD2. V dropped 5 bases and J dropped 0; count of bases not matched to a gene: 2. Looked up from germline, CDR1 is SGHAT and CDR2 is FQNNGV. The length of the CDR3 is 15 residues. CDR3 coding DNA: TGTGCCAGCAGCCTGACTAGCGGGAGCACAGATACGCAGTATTTT. This gives the protein CASSLTSGSTDTQYF.

The genes are TRBV28 and TRBJ1-1, with unresolved D. CDR1 is MDHEN and CDR2 is SYDVKM in the germline V gene. V lost 6 bases, J lost 5 bases, and 13 bases lay in between. The CDR3 sequence is 13 residues long. The CDR3 loop is CASSQVDGTEAFF. CDR3 nucleotides: TGTGCCAGCAGCCAGGTCGATGGGACTGAAGCTTTCTTT.

The J gene is TRBJ1-5, the V gene TRBV30, with 9 positions matching TRBD1. Germline V lookup: CDR1 GTSNPN, CDR2 SVGIG (reference sequence). V lost 2 bases, J lost 0 bases, and 14 bases stayed unmatched. This CDR3 spans 19 amino acids. The CDR3 nucleotides are TGTGCCTGGAGTTCCACCCTCGAGACAGGGGGTCCTAGCAATCAGCCCCAGCATTTT. It is translated as CAWSSTLETGGPSNQPQHF. The complete variable domain, with remaining parts taken from reference TRBV30 and TRBJ1-5, reads SQTIHQWPATLVQPVGSPLSLECTVEGTSNPNLYWYRQAAGRGLQLLFYSVGIGQISSEVPQNLSASRPQDRQFILSSKKLLLSDSGFYLCAWSSTLETGGPSNQPQHFGDGTRLSIL.

The chain links TRBV6-2 or TRBV6-3 to TRBJ2-2; D is perhaps TRBD1 (6 bases). Germline V gene sequence: CDR1 MNHEY, CDR2 SVGEGT. V lost 2 bases and J 5 bases, leaving 21 bases between the germline ends. CDR3 length: 18 residues. CDR3 DNA: TGTGCCAGCAGTTACAACCCCCCCAAACAGGGCCCAACCGGGGAGCTGTTTTTT. Protein: CASSYNPPKQGPTGELFF.

The chain carries TRBV5-1 and TRBJ2-1; possibly TRBD2 for D (6 bases). The CDR3 extends over 13 amino acids. V was cut by 5 bases and J by 6 bases, with 12 bases left in between. Per the germline V gene, CDR1 is SGHRS and CDR2 is YFSETQ. CDR3 amino acids: CASSERASNEQFF. Written as DNA, the CDR3 is TGCGCCAGCAGTGAGCGGGCCTCCAATGAGCAGTTCTTC.

The chain uses TRBV5-4 and TRBJ1-6; D call uncertain. The V end lost 1 base, the J end lost 6 bases, and 5 bases lay between the germline ends. The CDR3 runs 13 residues. Germline CDR1 is SGHNT and CDR2 is YYREEE (reference sequence). CDR3: CASSLSTNSPLHF. DNA for the CDR3: TGTGCCAGCAGCTTGTCTACTAATTCACCCCTCCACTTT.

As to this clone: Sequence at one end of the junction differs from germline and may be a read error. The J gene is TRBJ1-2, the V gene TRBV6-6; D might be TRBD1 (5 bases). This CDR3 comprises 11 residues. Germline-derived CDR1 and CDR2 are MNHNY and SVGAGI (reference sequence). This chain's CDR3 is CASSYGRGSAF. CDR3 DNA: TGTGCCAGCAGTTACGGGAGGGGCTCAGCCTTC.

V usage is TRBV3-1 (or the pseudogene TRBV3-2) and J usage is TRBJ2-3; perhaps TRBD2 as D (6 bases). Germline-derived CDR1 and CDR2 are LGHDT and YNNKEL (reference sequence). Trimming left V 3 bases short and J 6 bases short, with 22 bases between. This CDR3 is 17 amino acids long. The CDR3 coding sequence is TGTGCCAGCAGCCATGCAAGGGCGGTACTAGCTCCGGATACGCAGTATTTT. Protein product: CASSHARAVLAPDTQYF.

The chain carries TRBV5-1 and TRBJ2-3; 9 nucleotides agree with TRBD1. V was pared by 5 bases and J by 1 base, with 5 bases of the junction left unmatched. Looked up from germline, CDR1 is SGHRS and CDR2 is YFSETQ. The CDR3 sequence is 15 residues long. The CDR3 reads CASRWDRVGTDTQYF. The CDR3 nucleotides are TGCGCCAGCAGGTGGGACAGGGTTGGCACAGATACGCAGTATTTT. Supplemented by reference TRBV5-1 and TRBJ2-3, the full variable domain reads KAGVTQTPRYLIKTRGQQVTLSCSPISGHRSVSWYQQTPGQGLQFLFEYFSETQRNKGNFPGRFSGRQFSNSRSEMNVSTLELGDSALYLCASRWDRVGTDTQYFGPGTRLTVL.

The sample holds one count of this clone. The chain couples TRBV5-5 to TRBJ2-7; D is ambiguous. The V end lost 4 bases, the J end lost 0 bases, and 5 bases lay between the germline ends. This CDR3 has 12 residues. Germline values: CDR1 SGHKS, CDR2 YYEKEE (reference sequence). The CDR3 protein is CASSPSSYEQYF. CDR3 DNA sequence: TGTGCCAGCAGCCCCAGCTCCTACGAGCAGTACTTC.

This chain connects TRBV9 to TRBJ2-1; D may be TRBD2 (6 bases). This CDR3 region has 14 residues. V lost 7 bases, J lost 5 bases, and 16 bases lay in between. The V gene's germline CDR1 is SGDLS and CDR2 YYNGEE. The CDR3 sequence is CASSLLAVDNEQFF. In nucleotides, the CDR3 is TGTGCCAGCTCCCTCTTAGCGGTAGACAATGAGCAGTTCTTC.

This sequence joins TRBV28 and TRBJ2-5, with 10 bases that match TRBD1. CDR1 is MDHEN and CDR2 is SYDVKM in the germline V gene. The junction had 7 bases not matched to a gene; V was cut back by 6 bases and J by 3 bases. The CDR3 contains 15 residues. Written as DNA, the CDR3 is TGTGCCAGCAGCAGAACCGGGACAGGGGAAGAGACCCAGTACTTC. Protein: CASSRTGTGEETQYF.